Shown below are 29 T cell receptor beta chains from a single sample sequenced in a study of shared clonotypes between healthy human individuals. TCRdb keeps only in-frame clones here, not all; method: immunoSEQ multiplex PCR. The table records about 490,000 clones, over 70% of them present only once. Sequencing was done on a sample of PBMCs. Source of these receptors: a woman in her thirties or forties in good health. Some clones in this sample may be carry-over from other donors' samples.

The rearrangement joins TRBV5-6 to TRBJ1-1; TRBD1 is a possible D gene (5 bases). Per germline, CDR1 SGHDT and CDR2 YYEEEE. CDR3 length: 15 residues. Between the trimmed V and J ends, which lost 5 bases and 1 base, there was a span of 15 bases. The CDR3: CASSTPGTGNTEAFF. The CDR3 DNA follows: TGTGCCAGCAGTACCCCCGGGACGGGGAACACTGAAGCTTTCTTT.

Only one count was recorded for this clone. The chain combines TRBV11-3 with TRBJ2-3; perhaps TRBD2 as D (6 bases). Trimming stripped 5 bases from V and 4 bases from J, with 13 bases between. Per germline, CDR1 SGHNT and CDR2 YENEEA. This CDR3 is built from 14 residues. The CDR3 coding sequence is TGTGCCAGCAGCCCCGTTGCGGGGTCAGATACGCAGTATTTT. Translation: CASSPVAGSDTQYF.

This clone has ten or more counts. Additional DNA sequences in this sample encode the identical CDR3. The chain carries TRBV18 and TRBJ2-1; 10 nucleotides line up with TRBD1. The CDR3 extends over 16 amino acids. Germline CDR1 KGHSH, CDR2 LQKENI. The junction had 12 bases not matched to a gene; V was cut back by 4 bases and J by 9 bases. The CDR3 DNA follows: TGTGCCAGCTCACGGACCGGGACAGGGGTGTCTGTTGAGCAGTTCTTC. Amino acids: CASSRTGTGVSVEQFF.

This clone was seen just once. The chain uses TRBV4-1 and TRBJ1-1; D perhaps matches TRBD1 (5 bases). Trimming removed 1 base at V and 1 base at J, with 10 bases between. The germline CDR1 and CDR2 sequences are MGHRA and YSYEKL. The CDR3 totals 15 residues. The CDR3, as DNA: TGCGCCAGCAGCCAAGGGGGGACGGGGAACACTGAAGCTTTCTTT. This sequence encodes CASSQGGTGNTEAFF.

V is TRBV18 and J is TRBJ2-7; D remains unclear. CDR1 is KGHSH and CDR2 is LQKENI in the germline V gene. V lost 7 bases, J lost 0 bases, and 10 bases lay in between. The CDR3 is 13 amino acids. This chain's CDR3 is CASLDPSSYEQYF. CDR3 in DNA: TGTGCCAGCTTGGACCCAAGCTCCTACGAGCAGTACTTC.

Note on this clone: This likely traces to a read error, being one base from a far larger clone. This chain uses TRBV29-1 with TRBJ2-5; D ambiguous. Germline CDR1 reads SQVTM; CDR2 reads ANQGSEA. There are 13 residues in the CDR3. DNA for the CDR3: TGCAGCATTGAACGGCAGCCACTGGAGACCCAGTACTTC. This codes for CSIERQPLETQYF.

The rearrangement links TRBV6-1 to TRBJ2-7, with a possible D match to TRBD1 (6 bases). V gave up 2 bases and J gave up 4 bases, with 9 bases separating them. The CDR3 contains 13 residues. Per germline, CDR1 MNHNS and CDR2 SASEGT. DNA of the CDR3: TGTGCCAGCAGTGAACAGAGGGGGTACGAGCAGTACTTC. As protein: CASSEQRGYEQYF.

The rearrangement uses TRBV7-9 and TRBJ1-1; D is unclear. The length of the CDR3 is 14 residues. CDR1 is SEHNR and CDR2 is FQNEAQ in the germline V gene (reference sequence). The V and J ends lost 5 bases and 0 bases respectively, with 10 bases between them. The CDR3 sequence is CASSPGRMNTEAFF. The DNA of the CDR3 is TGTGCCAGCAGCCCCGGGCGGATGAACACTGAAGCTTTCTTT. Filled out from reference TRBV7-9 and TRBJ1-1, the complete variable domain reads DTGVSQNPRHKITKRGQNVTFRCDPISEHNRLYWYRQTLGQGPEFLTYFQNEAQLEKSRLLSDRFSAERPKGSFSTLEIQRTEQGDSAMYLCASSPGRMNTEAFFGQGTRLTVV.

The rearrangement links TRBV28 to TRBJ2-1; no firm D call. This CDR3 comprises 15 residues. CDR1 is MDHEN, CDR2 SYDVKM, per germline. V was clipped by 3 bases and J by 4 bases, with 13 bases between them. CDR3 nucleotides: TGTGCCAGCAGTTTGAGCGCGGAAGGGTACAATGAGCAGTTCTTC. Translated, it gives CASSLSAEGYNEQFF.

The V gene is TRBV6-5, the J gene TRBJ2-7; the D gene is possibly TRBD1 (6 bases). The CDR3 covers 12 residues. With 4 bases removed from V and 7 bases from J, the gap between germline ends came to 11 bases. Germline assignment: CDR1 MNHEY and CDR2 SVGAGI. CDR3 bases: TGTGCCAGCAGTTTACAGGGTCGGGAGCAGTACTTC. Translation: CASSLQGREQYF.

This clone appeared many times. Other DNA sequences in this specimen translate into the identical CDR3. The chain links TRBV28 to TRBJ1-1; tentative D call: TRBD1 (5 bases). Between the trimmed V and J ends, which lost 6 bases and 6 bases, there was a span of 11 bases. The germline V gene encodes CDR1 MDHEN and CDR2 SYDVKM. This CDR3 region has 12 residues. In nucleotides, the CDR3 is TGTGCCAGCAGCCCGGGGGAGGCTGAAGCTTTCTTT. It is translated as CASSPGEAEAFF.

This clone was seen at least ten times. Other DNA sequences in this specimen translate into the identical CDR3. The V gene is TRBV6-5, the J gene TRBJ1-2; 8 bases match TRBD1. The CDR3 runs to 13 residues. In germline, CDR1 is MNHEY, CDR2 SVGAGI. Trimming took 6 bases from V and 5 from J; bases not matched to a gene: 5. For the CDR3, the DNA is TGTGCCAGCAGCCCGGGACAGGATTATGGCTACACCTTC. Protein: CASSPGQDYGYTF.

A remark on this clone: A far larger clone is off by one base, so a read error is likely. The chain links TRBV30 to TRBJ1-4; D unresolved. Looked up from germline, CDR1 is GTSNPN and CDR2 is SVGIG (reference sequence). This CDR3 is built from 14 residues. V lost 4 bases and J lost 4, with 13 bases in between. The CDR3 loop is CAWTRRECNEKLFF. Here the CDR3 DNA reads TGTGCCTGGACTCGACGGGAGTGTAATGAAAAACTGTTTTTT.

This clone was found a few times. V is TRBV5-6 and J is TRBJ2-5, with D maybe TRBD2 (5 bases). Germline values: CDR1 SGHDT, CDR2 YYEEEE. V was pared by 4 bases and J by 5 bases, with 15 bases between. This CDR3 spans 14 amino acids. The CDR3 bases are TGTGCCAGCAGCCGCGGACTCTTGGGGGAGACCCAGTACTTC. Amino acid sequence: CASSRGLLGETQYF. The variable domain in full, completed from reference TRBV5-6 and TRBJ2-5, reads DAGVTQSPTHLIKTRGQQVTLRCSPKSGHDTVSWYQQALGQGPQFIFQYYEEEERQRGNFPDRFSGHQFPNYSSELNVNALLLGDSALYLCASSRGLLGETQYFGPGTRLLVL.

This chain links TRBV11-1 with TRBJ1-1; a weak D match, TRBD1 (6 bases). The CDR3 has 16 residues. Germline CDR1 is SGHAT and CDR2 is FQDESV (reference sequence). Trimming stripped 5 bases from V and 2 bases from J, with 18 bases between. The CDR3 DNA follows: TGTGCCAGCAGCCCATCAAATAGGGGGGAAAACACTGAAGCTTTCTTT. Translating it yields CASSPSNRGENTEAFF.

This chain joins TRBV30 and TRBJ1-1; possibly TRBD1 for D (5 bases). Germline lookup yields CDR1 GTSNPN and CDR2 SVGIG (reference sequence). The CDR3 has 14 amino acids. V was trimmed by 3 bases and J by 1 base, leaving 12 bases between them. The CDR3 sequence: CAWSGDPKNTEAFF. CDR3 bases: TGTGCCTGGAGCGGGGACCCGAAGAACACTGAAGCTTTCTTT.

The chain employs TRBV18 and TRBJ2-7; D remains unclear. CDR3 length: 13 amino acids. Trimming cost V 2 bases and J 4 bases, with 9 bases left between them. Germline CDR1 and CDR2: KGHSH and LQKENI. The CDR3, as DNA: TGTGCCAGCTCACCATTTTGGGATTACGAGCAGTACTTC. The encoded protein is CASSPFWDYEQYF.

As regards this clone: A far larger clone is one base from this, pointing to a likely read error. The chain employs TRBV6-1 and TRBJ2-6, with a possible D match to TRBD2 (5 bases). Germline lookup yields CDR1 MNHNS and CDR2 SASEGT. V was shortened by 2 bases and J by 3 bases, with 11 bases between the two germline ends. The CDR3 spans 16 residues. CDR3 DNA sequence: TGTGCCAGCAGTGAATTGGACTTCTATGGGGCCAACGTCCTGACTTTC. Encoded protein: CASSELDFYGANVLTF.

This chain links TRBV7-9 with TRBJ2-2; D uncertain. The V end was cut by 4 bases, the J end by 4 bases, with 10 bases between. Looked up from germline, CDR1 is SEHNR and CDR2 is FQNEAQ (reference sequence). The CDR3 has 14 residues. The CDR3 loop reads CASSSTLGTGELFF. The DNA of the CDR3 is TGTGCCAGCAGCTCCACTCTAGGCACCGGGGAGCTGTTTTTT.

The CDR3 reads CASSQDQDGTYEQYF. The CDR3 DNA is TGCGCCAGCAGCCAAGATCAGGACGGAACCTACGAGCAGTACTTC. This chain connects TRBV4-1 to TRBJ2-7; D is undetermined. Germline lookup yields CDR1 MGHRA and CDR2 YSYEKL. The CDR3 is 15 amino acids. Trimming removed 0 bases from V and 2 bases from J, with 11 bases in between.

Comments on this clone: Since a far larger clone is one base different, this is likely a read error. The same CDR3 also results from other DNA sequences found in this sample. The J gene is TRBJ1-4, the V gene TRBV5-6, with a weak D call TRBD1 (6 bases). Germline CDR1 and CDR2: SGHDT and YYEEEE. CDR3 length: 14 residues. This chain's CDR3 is CASSPQGVGEKLFF. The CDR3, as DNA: TGTGCCAGCAGCCCACAGGGAGTAGGGGAAAAACTGTTTTTC.

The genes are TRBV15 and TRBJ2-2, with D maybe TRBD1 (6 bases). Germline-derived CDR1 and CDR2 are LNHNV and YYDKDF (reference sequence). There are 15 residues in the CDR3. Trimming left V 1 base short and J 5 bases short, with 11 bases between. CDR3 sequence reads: CATSRAGQSTGELFF. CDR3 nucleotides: TGTGCCACCAGCAGAGCCGGACAGAGTACCGGGGAGCTGTTTTTT.

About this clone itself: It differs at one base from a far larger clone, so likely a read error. The DNA for the CDR3 is TGTGCCTGGAGTGCGCCAGCGGTGGAGACCCAGTACTTC. Its protein is CAWSAPAVETQYF. V is TRBV30 and J is TRBJ2-5; D may be TRBD2 (5 bases). Trimming took off 1 base at V and 5 bases at J, with 11 bases between the two ends. This CDR3 spans 13 amino acids. The germline V gene encodes CDR1 GTSNPN and CDR2 SVGIG (reference sequence). The complete variable domain, with remaining parts taken from reference TRBV30 and TRBJ2-5, reads SQTIHQWPATLVQPVGSPLSLECTVEGTSNPNLYWYRQAAGRGLQLLFYSVGIGQISSEVPQNLSASRPQDRQFILSSKKLLLSDSGFYLCAWSAPAVETQYFGPGTRLLVL.

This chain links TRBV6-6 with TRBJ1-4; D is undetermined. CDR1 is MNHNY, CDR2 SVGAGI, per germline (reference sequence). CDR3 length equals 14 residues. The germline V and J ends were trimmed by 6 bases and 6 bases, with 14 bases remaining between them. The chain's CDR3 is CASSPTGIDEKLFF. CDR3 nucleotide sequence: TGTGCCAGCAGCCCGACCGGGATCGATGAAAAACTGTTTTTT.

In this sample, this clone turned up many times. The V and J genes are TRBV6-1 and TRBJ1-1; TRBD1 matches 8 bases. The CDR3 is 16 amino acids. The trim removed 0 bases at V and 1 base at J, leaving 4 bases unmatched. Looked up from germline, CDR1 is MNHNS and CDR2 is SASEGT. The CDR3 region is CASSEAFRGRNTEAFF. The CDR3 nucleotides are TGTGCCAGCAGTGAAGCCTTCAGGGGGCGGAACACTGAAGCTTTCTTT.

The CDR3 loop is CASNAIVGIEKLFF. The DNA of the CDR3 is TGTGCCAGCAACGCGATTGTGGGGATTGAAAAACTGTTTTTT. This sequence joins TRBV27 and TRBJ1-4; D not resolved. Germline V gene sequence: CDR1 MNHEY, CDR2 SMNVEV (reference sequence). V lost 7 bases, J lost 7 bases, and 16 bases lay in between. The CDR3 totals 14 residues.

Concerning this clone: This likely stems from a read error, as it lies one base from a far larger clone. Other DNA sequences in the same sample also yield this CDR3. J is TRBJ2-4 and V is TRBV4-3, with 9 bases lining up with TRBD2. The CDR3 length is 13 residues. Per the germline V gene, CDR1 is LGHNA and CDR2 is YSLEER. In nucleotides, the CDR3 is TGCGCCAGCAGTCAAGATAGGGCGGGAGGGCCTGTCTTC. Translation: CASSQDRAGGPVF.

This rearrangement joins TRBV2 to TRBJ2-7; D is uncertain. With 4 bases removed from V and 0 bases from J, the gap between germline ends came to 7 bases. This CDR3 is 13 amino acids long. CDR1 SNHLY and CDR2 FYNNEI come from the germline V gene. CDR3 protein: CASSVVGSYEQYF. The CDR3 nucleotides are TGTGCCAGCAGTGTTGTTGGCTCCTACGAGCAGTACTTC.

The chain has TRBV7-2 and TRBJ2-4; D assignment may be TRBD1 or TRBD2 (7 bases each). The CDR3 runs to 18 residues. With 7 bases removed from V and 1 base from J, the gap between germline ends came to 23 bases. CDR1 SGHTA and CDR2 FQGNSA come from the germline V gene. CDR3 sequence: CASTMVGGGTRAKNIQYF. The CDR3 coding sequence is TGTGCCAGCACCATGGTGGGAGGGGGCACTAGGGCCAAAAACATTCAGTACTTC.